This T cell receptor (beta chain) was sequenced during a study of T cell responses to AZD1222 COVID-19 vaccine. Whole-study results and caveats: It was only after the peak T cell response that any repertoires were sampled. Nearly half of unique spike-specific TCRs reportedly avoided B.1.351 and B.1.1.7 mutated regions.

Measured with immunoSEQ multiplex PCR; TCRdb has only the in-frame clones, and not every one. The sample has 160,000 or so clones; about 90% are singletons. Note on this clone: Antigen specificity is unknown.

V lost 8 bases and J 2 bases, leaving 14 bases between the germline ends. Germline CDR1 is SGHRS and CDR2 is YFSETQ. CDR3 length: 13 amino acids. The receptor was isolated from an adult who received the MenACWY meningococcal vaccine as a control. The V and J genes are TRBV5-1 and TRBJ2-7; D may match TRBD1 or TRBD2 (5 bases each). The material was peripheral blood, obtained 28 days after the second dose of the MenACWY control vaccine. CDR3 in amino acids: CARGPRVPYEQYF. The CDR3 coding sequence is TGCGCCAGGGGACCCCGAGTCCCCTACGAGCAGTACTTC.